Below, 32 T cell receptor beta chains from the same sample are listed, as sequenced in a study of shared clonotypes between healthy human individuals. This table comes from immunoSEQ multiplex PCR, and its TCRdb copy is limited to in-frame clones, with some not included. The sample has about 2.1 million clones, about 93% seen once. In the naive CD8 group, cells lacked CD45RO and were positively selected for CCR7, so terminally differentiated effector memory CD45RA+ cells were left out. Sample: naive CD8+ T cells from PBMCs. The receptors were sampled from a man aged 18 to 30 in good health. Some clones in this sample may be carry-over from other donors' samples.

The chain has TRBV9 and TRBJ2-3; D perhaps matches TRBD1 (5 bases). The CDR3 length is 14 residues. From germline, CDR1 is SGDLS and CDR2 YYNGEE. V was trimmed by 2 bases and J by 7 bases, leaving 14 bases between them. As DNA, the CDR3 is TGTGCCAGCAGCGTTGTAGGGGTCGACCATACGCAGTATTTT. Encoded protein: CASSVVGVDHTQYF.

This clone was seen just once. The chain recombines TRBV6-1 with TRBJ2-3, with 13 nucleotides matching TRBD2. V lost 7 bases, J lost 6 bases, and 7 bases stayed unmatched. Per germline, CDR1 MNHNS and CDR2 SASEGT. This CDR3 spans 15 amino acids. The CDR3 nucleotides are TGTGCCAGCACGGGACTAGCGGGACATGGGGATACGCAGTATTTT. Residues: CASTGLAGHGDTQYF.

This rearrangement joins TRBV27 to TRBJ2-3, with 7 bases that match TRBD2. V lost 6 bases to trimming and J lost 5 bases; unmatched junction nucleotides: 8. The CDR3 runs to 14 residues. Germline values: CDR1 MNHEY, CDR2 SMNVEV (reference sequence). CDR3 amino acids: CASRTWERGDTQYF. The CDR3 region has the DNA TGTGCCAGCAGGACATGGGAGCGGGGAGATACGCAGTATTTT.

The chain links TRBV6-6 to TRBJ2-7, with D perhaps matching TRBD2 (5 bases). Germline V lookup: CDR1 MNHNY, CDR2 SVGAGI (reference sequence). The CDR3 is made up of 15 amino acids. Trimming removed 4 bases from V and 3 bases from J, with 16 bases in between. The CDR3 DNA is TGTGCCAGCAGTTCCTCCTCAGGAGAGGGCTACGAGCAGTACTTC. It yields the protein CASSSSSGEGYEQYF.

As regards this clone: At one boundary the junction diverges from the germline segment, which might be a read error. V is TRBV5-4 and J is TRBJ2-3; possible D gene TRBD1, 6 bases. This CDR3 has 12 amino acids. The germline V gene encodes CDR1 SGHNT and CDR2 YYREEE (reference sequence). The CDR3 reads CASSHLPGQTDF. The DNA for the CDR3 is TGTGCCAGCAGCCACCTCCCGGGACAAACGGATTTT. The full variable domain, with the rest looked up from reference TRBV5-4 and TRBJ2-3, is ETGVTQSPTHLIKTRGQQVTLRCSSQSGHNTVSWYQQALGQGPQFIFQYYREEENGRGNFPPRFSGLQFPNYSSELNVNALELDDSALYLCASSHLPGQTDFGPGTRLTVL.

Notes on this clone: This same CDR3 is encoded by further DNA sequences in the sample. This chain uses TRBV9 with TRBJ2-3; D tentatively fits TRBD1 or TRBD2 (5 bases each). Looked up from germline, CDR1 is SGDLS and CDR2 is YYNGEE. The V and J ends lost 2 bases and 3 bases respectively, with 7 bases between them. The CDR3 loop spans 13 amino acids. CDR3: CASSVGRTDTQYF. In DNA form, the CDR3 reads TGTGCCAGCAGCGTGGGACGGACAGATACGCAGTATTTT. Based on the CDR3 plus reference TRBV9 and TRBJ2-3, the full variable domain is DSGVTQTPKHLITATGQRVTLRCSPRSGDLSVYWYQQSLDQGLQFLIQYYNGEERAKGNILERFSAQQFPDLHSELNLSSLELGDSALYFCASSVGRTDTQYFGPGTRLTVL.

The CDR3 sequence is CASSPKFPGELFF. Here the CDR3 DNA reads TGCGCCAGCAGCCCCAAATTCCCCGGGGAGCTGTTTTTT. The chain recombines TRBV4-3 with TRBJ2-2; no firm D call. The CDR3 is 13 residues long. CDR1 LGHNA and CDR2 YSLEER come from the germline V gene. The germline V and J ends were trimmed by 4 bases and 6 bases, with 9 bases remaining between them.

The rearrangement links TRBV7-3 to TRBJ2-5, with D tentatively TRBD1 (6 bases). From germline, CDR1 is SGHTA and CDR2 FQGTGA. The germline V and J ends were trimmed by 2 bases and 1 base, with 11 bases remaining between them. CDR3 length: 15 amino acids. CDR3 amino acids: CASSLLMGAQETQYF. The CDR3 nucleotides read TGTGCCAGCAGCTTATTAATGGGGGCCCAAGAGACCCAGTACTTC.

The rearrangement uses TRBV6-6 and TRBJ2-5; perhaps TRBD2 as D (5 bases). Germline V CDR1 and CDR2: MNHNY, SVGAGI (reference sequence). V was trimmed by 3 bases and J by 3 bases, leaving 14 bases between them. The CDR3 extends over 15 amino acids. CDR3 sequence reads: CASSYRRDQKETQYF. The CDR3 DNA reads as TGTGCCAGCAGTTATCGACGGGATCAAAAAGAGACCCAGTACTTC.

The gene calls are TRBV11-1 and TRBJ2-3; 9 nucleotides agree with TRBD1. CDR1 and CDR2 from the germline V gene are SGHAT and FQDESV (reference sequence). This CDR3 comprises 16 residues. Trimming cost V 5 bases and J 2 bases; bases outside gene matches: 8. The DNA of the CDR3 is TGTGCCAGCAGCGAACAGGGGGCGACGTACACAGATACGCAGTATTTT. This gives the protein CASSEQGATYTDTQYF.

This chain joins TRBV28 and TRBJ2-1, with TRBD2 matching 14 bases. This CDR3 spans 14 amino acids. Looked up from germline, CDR1 is MDHEN and CDR2 is SYDVKM. V gave up 2 bases and J gave up 15 bases; unmatched junction bases: 6. The CDR3 coding sequence is TGTGCCAGCAGTTTAGGGACTAGCGGGAGTGGTGGGTTCTTC. This translates into CASSLGTSGSGGFF.

The J gene is TRBJ2-2, the V gene TRBV29-1; 11 nucleotides align to TRBD2. CDR1 and CDR2 from the germline V gene are SQVTM and ANQGSEA. V was clipped by 7 bases and J by 7 bases; unmatched bases: 5. The CDR3 runs 13 residues. The CDR3 coding sequence is TGCAGCGCGAGACTAGCGGGAATCGGGGAGCTGTTTTTT. It yields the protein CSARLAGIGELFF.

The rearrangement links TRBV7-9 to TRBJ2-7; the match to TRBD2 covers 12 bases. The germline V gene has CDR1 SEHNR and CDR2 FQNEAQ (reference sequence). The CDR3 spans 16 residues. V shed 4 bases and J 2 bases; nucleotides not matched to a gene: 6. CDR3 loop: CASSSGTSGWPYEQYF. The CDR3 region has the DNA TGTGCCAGCAGCTCCGGGACTAGCGGGTGGCCCTACGAGCAGTACTTC.

The count of this clone is one. The chain carries TRBV27 and TRBJ1-6; D is uncertain. The V end lost 11 bases, the J end lost 4 bases, and 9 bases lay between the germline ends. The CDR3 sequence is 12 residues long. Germline V gene lookup returns CDR1 MNHEY and CDR2 SMNVEV (reference sequence). The CDR3 here is CAAWGYNSPLHF. CDR3 in DNA: TGTGCCGCGTGGGGTTATAATTCACCCCTCCACTTT.

The chain is built from TRBV29-1 and TRBJ2-1; 8 nucleotides match TRBD2. Trimming removed 3 bases from V and 8 bases from J; junction bases left unmatched: 12. Germline V gives CDR1 SQVTM, CDR2 ANQGSEA. The CDR3 loop spans 15 amino acids. DNA for the CDR3: TGCAGCGTTGAGGAGGCTAGCGGGCGGAAATATGAGCAGTTCTTC. This sequence encodes CSVEEASGRKYEQFF.

The chain has TRBV28 and TRBJ2-1; the match to TRBD1 covers 7 bases. V was clipped by 3 bases and J by 9 bases; unmatched bases: 8. The CDR3 runs 14 residues. Germline V gene data show CDR1 as MDHEN and CDR2 as SYDVKM. The CDR3 DNA reads as TGTGCCAGCAGTTTGCCCGGGACAGATTTTGAGCAGTTCTTC. As protein: CASSLPGTDFEQFF.

This clone was counted a single time. The chain uses TRBV5-1 and TRBJ2-1, with 7 bases matching TRBD2. The CDR3 sequence is 18 residues long. Germline trimming cut 6 bases from V and 1 base from J; bases unmatched to any gene: 16. The germline V gene has CDR1 SGHRS and CDR2 YFSETQ. CDR3 nucleotide sequence: TGCGCCAGCAAACCCCCAAGAGTGGGAGGGCTATCCTACAATGAGCAGTTCTTC. Protein: CASKPPRVGGLSYNEQFF.

This clone was seen just once. The CDR3 sequence: CASRLTGVSGNTIYF. The CDR3 bases are TGTGCCAGCAGATTGACAGGGGTCTCTGGAAACACCATATATTTT. The rearrangement links TRBV5-8 to TRBJ1-3; TRBD1 matches at 8 bases. Germline V gene sequence: CDR1 SGHTS, CDR2 YDEGEE. The CDR3 loop spans 15 amino acids. V lost 5 bases and J lost 0; bases outside the gene matches: 4.

This chain connects TRBV28 to TRBJ1-2, with 12 bases lining up with TRBD1. J was trimmed by 13 bases and V by 8 bases; bases with no gene match: 8. Germline CDR1 and CDR2: MDHEN and SYDVKM. The CDR3 loop spans 12 amino acids. The CDR3 DNA is TGTGCCAGCCGCCCGGGACAGGGGGCCATCACCTTC. As protein: CASRPGQGAITF.

V usage is TRBV7-9 and J usage is TRBJ2-7, with 7 nucleotides matching TRBD1. Germline CDR1 and CDR2: SEHNR and FQNEAQ (reference sequence). The CDR3 consists of 16 residues. Germline trimming cut 5 bases from V and 4 bases from J; bases unmatched to any gene: 14. CDR3 residues: CASSESTGQALYEQYF. CDR3 nucleotides: TGTGCCAGCAGCGAGAGTACTGGACAGGCGTTATACGAGCAGTACTTC.

V usage is TRBV5-1 and J usage is TRBJ2-4; 10 nucleotides line up with TRBD2. V was clipped by 7 bases and J by 1 base; unmatched bases: 8. Germline V gives CDR1 SGHRS, CDR2 YFSETQ. This CDR3 is 16 amino acids long. The CDR3 reads CASPPRAGGAKNIQYF. The CDR3 coding sequence is TGCGCCAGCCCTCCTCGAGCGGGGGGGGCCAAAAACATTCAGTACTTC.

This chain joins TRBV10-3 and TRBJ1-2; 8 bases are a match to TRBD1. Germline assignment: CDR1 ENHRY and CDR2 SYGVKD. The CDR3 is made up of 17 amino acids. The V and J ends lost 6 bases and 2 bases, in that order; junction bases with no gene match: 14. CDR3 residues: CAIRGQDPESGNYGYTF. The CDR3 coding sequence is TGTGCCATCAGGGGACAGGACCCTGAGTCAGGAAACTATGGCTACACCTTC.

V is TRBV5-6 and J is TRBJ1-5, with TRBD1 as a possible D gene (5 bases). The germline V gene has CDR1 SGHDT and CDR2 YYEEEE. This CDR3 comprises 15 residues. Deletions cut 6 bases from V and 0 bases from J, with 13 bases between. The CDR3 DNA is TGTGCCAGCACCCTGGGGGGGTATAGCAATCAGCCCCAGCATTTT. This gives the protein CASTLGGYSNQPQHF. Variable domain in full (rest from reference TRBV5-6 and TRBJ1-5): DAGVTQSPTHLIKTRGQQVTLRCSPKSGHDTVSWYQQALGQGPQFIFQYYEEEERQRGNFPDRFSGHQFPNYSSELNVNALLLGDSALYLCASTLGGYSNQPQHFGDGTRLSIL.

The rearrangement joins TRBV10-2 to TRBJ1-5; tentative D call: TRBD1 (5 bases). Germline CDR1 is WSHSY and CDR2 is SAAADI. V lost 6 bases and J lost 2, with 20 bases in between. The CDR3 sequence is 17 residues long. CDR3 sequence: CASRWGRDELGNQPQHF. CDR3 bases: TGCGCCAGCAGGTGGGGGAGGGACGAGTTGGGCAATCAGCCCCAGCATTTT.

This chain joins TRBV7-9 and TRBJ2-1; 10 bases align to TRBD1. The ends lost 2 bases at V and 3 bases at J; junction bases unmatched: 4. From germline, CDR1 is SEHNR and CDR2 FQNEAQ (reference sequence). The CDR3 is 16 amino acids. For the CDR3, the DNA is TGTGCCAGCAGCTTAAGGGGACAGGGGTACTACAATGAGCAGTTCTTC. Residues: CASSLRGQGYYNEQFF. Full variable domain (remainder filled in from reference TRBV7-9 and TRBJ2-1): DTGVSQNPRHKITKRGQNVTFRCDPISEHNRLYWYRQTLGQGPEFLTYFQNEAQLEKSRLLSDRFSAERPKGSFSTLEIQRTEQGDSAMYLCASSLRGQGYYNEQFFGPGTRLTVL.

The rearrangement joins TRBV28 to TRBJ2-1; 9 positions agree with TRBD1. The germline CDR1 and CDR2 sequences are MDHEN and SYDVKM. The CDR3 is 14 amino acids. J lost 6 bases, V lost 5 bases, and 5 bases had no gene match. Here the CDR3 reads CASSPDRGFNEQFF. CDR3 bases: TGTGCCAGCAGTCCGGACAGGGGATTCAATGAGCAGTTCTTC.

V is TRBV7-9 and J is TRBJ2-1; 11 bases line up with TRBD2. In germline, CDR1 is SEHNR, CDR2 FQNEAQ (reference sequence). The V gene end was trimmed by 3 bases and the J gene end by 5 bases; junction bases not matched to a gene: 3. CDR3 length: 15 residues. The chain's CDR3 is CASSFASGRHNEQFF. The DNA for the CDR3 is TGTGCCAGCAGCTTCGCTAGCGGGAGGCACAATGAGCAGTTCTTC.

This chain uses TRBV9 with TRBJ1-4; D remains ambiguous. V lost 3 bases to trimming and J lost 4 bases, with 13 bases between them. The germline V gene encodes CDR1 SGDLS and CDR2 YYNGEE. The CDR3 covers 15 residues. In nucleotides, the CDR3 is TGTGCCAGCAGCGCCGCCCCTGGAATTAATGAAAAACTGTTTTTT. It codes for CASSAAPGINEKLFF. Supplemented by reference TRBV9 and TRBJ1-4, the full variable domain reads DSGVTQTPKHLITATGQRVTLRCSPRSGDLSVYWYQQSLDQGLQFLIQYYNGEERAKGNILERFSAQQFPDLHSELNLSSLELGDSALYFCASSAAPGINEKLFFGSGTQLSVL.

This clone was seen only once. The chain has TRBV7-9 and TRBJ2-1; TRBD2 might be the D (5 bases). CDR3 size: 17 residues. Germline CDR1 is SEHNR and CDR2 is FQNEAQ (reference sequence). Trimming removed 5 bases from V and 7 bases from J, with 24 bases in between. DNA for the CDR3: TGTGCCAGCAGCCCACTAGGACGGCTTATGGCGTGGAATGAGCAGTTCTTC. It specifies CASSPLGRLMAWNEQFF.

The chain couples TRBV19 to TRBJ2-7; tentatively, D is TRBD1 (6 bases). The CDR3 contains 13 residues. V shed 3 bases and J shed 5 bases, with 11 bases lying between them. Germline V lookup: CDR1 LNHDA, CDR2 SQIVND (reference sequence). This CDR3 reads CASSIQGSDEQYF. In DNA, the CDR3 is TGTGCCAGTAGTATCCAGGGGAGTGACGAGCAGTACTTC.

This sequence joins TRBV27 and TRBJ2-1; perhaps D is TRBD1 or TRBD2 (5 bases each). Germline loops: CDR1 MNHEY, CDR2 SMNVEV (reference sequence). V was clipped by 5 bases and J by 0 bases, with 14 bases between them. This CDR3 region has 16 residues. CDR3 DNA: TGTGCCAGCAGTGCGAGGGGTCCGAGCTCCTACAATGAGCAGTTCTTC. This translates into CASSARGPSSYNEQFF.

A remark on this clone: The sample holds other DNA sequences that translate to the same CDR3. In nucleotides, the CDR3 is TGCGCCAGCAGCTTGCAGGGACAGGGGGCCGCAGATACGCAGTATTTT. It yields the protein CASSLQGQGAADTQYF. The chain is built from TRBV5-1 and TRBJ2-3; 12 bases map to TRBD1. CDR1 SGHRS and CDR2 YFSETQ come from the germline V gene. V shed 1 base, J shed 4 bases, and the junction held 4 bases outside the gene matches. This CDR3 spans 16 amino acids.